This T cell receptor (beta chain) was documented in a study of CD8 T cells in ankylosing spondylitis. Findings and limits, study-wide: Certain motif variants had earlier appeared in reactive arthritis synovial fluid and blood. Reported data indicate significant enrichment of disease-linked clones within matched ankylosing spondylitis synovial fluid. It appeared that ankylosing spondylitis blood was characterized by a TCR beta motif of eight highly homologous variants.

This clonotype has only a few counts. Antigen: not known. The CDR3 spans 15 residues. Losses at the gene ends were 5 bases for V and 4 bases for J; bases not matched to a gene: 2. Molecular-barcoded quantitative 5'-RACE produced these TCR beta libraries. TCRdb re-called the 5' RACE reads through MiXCR, storing one row per CDR3 protein. The table records roughly 450,000 distinct CDR3 sequences, roughly 25% of them present only once. Sequenced input: blood, either unsorted or a sorted T cell fraction (not recorded which). This clonotype originated in a male donor with ankylosing spondylitis. The chain links TRBV12-3 or TRBV12-4 to TRBJ2-5, with 15 bases fitting TRBD2. This CDR3 is CASSGLAGGRETQYF. The CDR3 bases are TGTGCCAGCAGTGGACTAGCGGGAGGGAGAGAGACCCAGTACTTC.